A selection of T cell receptor beta chains follows, all from one sample in a study of shared clonotypes between healthy human individuals. The table came from immunoSEQ multiplex PCR; TCRdb's copy has only in-frame clones and leaves some out. There are hundreds of thousands of clones in the sample; roughly 98% occur only once, and 0.3% lies in the top ten. The sample was naive CD8+ T cells sorted from blood. The receptors were gathered from a man aged 25-45 years in good health. CDR3s include the opening cysteine and the closing phenylalanine or tryptophan. A D gene is named only where the DNA matches it firmly. Where a row states a size, it is once, few, many or the class of an expanded clone; other rows omit it.

CDR3 protein: CASSLDTMQETQYF
CDR3 DNA: TGTGCCAGCAGTTTAGATACTATGCAAGAGACCCAGTACTTC
J gene: TRBJ2-5
V gene: TRBV27
D gene: -
clone size: -

CDR3 protein: CSVLPAGLEQFF
CDR3 DNA: TGCAGCGTTTTGCCGGCGGGTTTGGAGCAGTTCTTC
J gene: TRBJ2-1
V gene: TRBV29-1
D gene: -
clone size: -

CDR3 protein: CASSPGVAGVNEQFF
CDR3 DNA: TGTGCCAGCAGCCCCGGGGTAGCGGGAGTGAATGAGCAGTTCTTC
J gene: TRBJ2-1
V gene: TRBV11-2
D gene: TRBD2
clone size: -

CDR3 protein: CASTEWAGTTGTDTQYF
CDR3 DNA: TGTGCCAGCACTGAGTGGGCCGGGACTACGGGCACAGATACGCAGTATTTT
J gene: TRBJ2-3
V gene: TRBV2
D gene: TRBD2
clone size: -

CDR3 protein: CASSLGRGQGYEQYF
CDR3 DNA: TGCGCCAGCAGCTTGGGGCGGGGACAGGGTTACGAGCAGTACTTC
J gene: TRBJ2-7
V gene: TRBV5-1
D gene: TRBD1
clone size: -

CDR3 protein: CSARWDYEQYF
CDR3 DNA: TGCAGTGCTAGGTGGGACTACGAGCAGTACTTC
J gene: TRBJ2-7
V gene: TRBV20-1
D gene: -
clone size: -

CDR3 protein: CASSLRGPDTEAFF
CDR3 DNA: TGTGCCAGCAGTTTAAGGGGGCCGGACACTGAAGCTTTCTTT
J gene: TRBJ1-1
V gene: TRBV27
D gene: TRBD1
clone size: -

CDR3 protein: CASSLTGYSYEQYF
CDR3 DNA: TGTGCCAGCAGTTTGACCGGGTACTCCTACGAGCAGTACTTC
J gene: TRBJ2-7
V gene: TRBV27
D gene: -
clone size: -

CDR3 protein: CASRYNEQYF
CDR3 DNA: TGTGCCAGCAGGTATAACGAGCAGTACTTC
J gene: TRBJ2-7
V gene: TRBV2
D gene: -
clone size: -

CDR3 protein: CASSRGLAGGREQFF
CDR3 DNA: TGTGCCAGCAGTCGAGGGCTAGCGGGGGGAAGGGAGCAGTTCTTC
J gene: TRBJ2-1
V gene: TRBV27
D gene: TRBD2
clone size: -

CDR3 protein: CASSQDRGSSSYEQYF
CDR3 DNA: TGCGCCAGCAGCCAAGACCGGGGGAGTAGCTCCTACGAGCAGTACTTC
J gene: TRBJ2-7
V gene: TRBV4-3
D gene: -
clone size: -

CDR3 protein: CASSVGPEGSNQPQHF
CDR3 DNA: TGTGCCAGCAGCGTAGGTCCCGAGGGTAGCAATCAGCCCCAGCATTTT
J gene: TRBJ1-5
V gene: TRBV9
D gene: -
clone size: -

CDR3 protein: CASSQRIDNYEQYF
CDR3 DNA: TGCGCCAGCAGCCAGAGAATTGACAACTACGAGCAGTACTTC
J gene: TRBJ2-7
V gene: TRBV4-1
D gene: -
clone size: -

CDR3 protein: CASSGGSSTDTQYF
CDR3 DNA: TGTGCCAGCAGCGGGGGGAGTAGCACAGATACGCAGTATTTT
J gene: TRBJ2-3
V gene: TRBV9
D gene: -
clone size: -

CDR3 protein: CASSGRDRPQETQYF
CDR3 DNA: TGTGCCAGTAGTGGCCGGGACAGACCTCAAGAGACCCAGTACTTC
J gene: TRBJ2-5
V gene: TRBV19
D gene: TRBD1
clone size: -

CDR3 protein: CASSGPSSTDTQYF
CDR3 DNA: TGTGCCAGTAGTGGCCCATCTAGCACAGATACGCAGTATTTT
J gene: TRBJ2-3
V gene: TRBV19
D gene: -
clone size: -

CDR3 protein: CASSPSGENTDTQYF
CDR3 DNA: TGTGCCAGCTCACCCAGCGGAGAAAACACAGATACGCAGTATTTT
J gene: TRBJ2-3
V gene: TRBV18
D gene: -
clone size: -

CDR3 protein: CASSPWTSGFNEQFF
CDR3 DNA: TGTGCCAGCAGCCCCTGGACTAGCGGGTTCAATGAGCAGTTCTTC
J gene: TRBJ2-1
V gene: TRBV4-2
D gene: TRBD2
clone size: -

CDR3 protein: CSANGARQSYNEQFF
CDR3 DNA: TGCAGCGCCAACGGGGCGAGGCAATCCTACAATGAGCAGTTCTTC
J gene: TRBJ2-1
V gene: TRBV29-1
D gene: -
clone size: -

CDR3 protein: CASSSGRGRPYEQYF
CDR3 DNA: TGTGCCAGCAGTTCCGGCAGGGGGCGCCCGTACGAGCAGTACTTC
J gene: TRBJ2-7
V gene: TRBV7-9
D gene: TRBD1
clone size: once

CDR3 protein: CASSPEAGVYEQYF
CDR3 DNA: TGTGCCAGCAGCCCCGAAGCGGGAGTCTACGAGCAGTACTTC
J gene: TRBJ2-7
V gene: TRBV9
D gene: TRBD2
clone size: -

CDR3 protein: CASSLWVEQFF
CDR3 DNA: TGTGCCAGCAGCCTCTGGGTCGAGCAGTTCTTC
J gene: TRBJ2-1
V gene: TRBV28
D gene: -
clone size: -

CDR3 protein: CASSLSDSSYEQYF
CDR3 DNA: TGTGCCAGCAGCCTCAGTGACAGCTCCTACGAGCAGTACTTC
J gene: TRBJ2-7
V gene: TRBV7-5
D gene: -
clone size: -

CDR3 protein: CASSSQDNTGELFF
CDR3 DNA: TGTGCCAGCAGCTCCCAAGACAACACCGGGGAGCTGTTTTTT
J gene: TRBJ2-2
V gene: TRBV11-3
D gene: -
clone size: -